The sequence of this TCR beta chain was determined in a study of T cell changes during pregnancy in multiple sclerosis. Produced via immunoSEQ multiplex PCR; TCRdb's table is partial and in-frame only. The table has 20,000 to 30,000 clones, about 92% seen once. The CDR3 consists of 15 residues. Germline V gene lookup returns CDR1 MNHEY and CDR2 SMNVEV (reference sequence). V dropped 8 bases and J dropped 5; count of bases not matched to a gene: 6. V gene TRBV27 combines with J gene TRBJ2-1, with 13 bases that match TRBD2. The specimen comprised CD8+ T cells from peripheral blood mononuclear cells, sampled in the third trimester of pregnancy. This receptor was obtained from a female donor in good health, enrolled as a control in a pregnancy study. The CDR3 protein is CASDPGTSGNNEQFF. As DNA, the CDR3 is TGTGCCAGCGATCCCGGGACTAGCGGGAACAATGAGCAGTTCTTC.